The clone carrying this T cell receptor (beta chain) occurred a few times. The target antigen is unknown. The data are from a study of cytomegalovirus exposure and HLA in healthy donors. Study-level background: From HLA-typed donors, an early data release held approximately 85 million unique TCRs. Whole-study results and caveats: Later analysis reportedly placed an Asian-associated ancestry cluster below the roughly 680-donor mean in N-insertions. In a later analysis, a missense DCLRE1C variant was linked to TCR beta V- and J-gene trimming.

This CDR3 is 15 amino acids long. Per germline, CDR1 SGDLS and CDR2 YYNGEE. V was clipped by 4 bases and J by 2 bases, with 15 bases between them. A multiplex PCR was run with 60 Vbeta primers and 13 Jbeta primers. Authors' methods: In a later analysis, of tens of millions of unique beta chains, some 10 million appeared in at least two donors. Measured with immunoSEQ multiplex PCR; TCRdb has only the in-frame clones, and not every one. D and trimming were read from the DNA, whereas the V and J calls and clone size are those reported in that table. The data contain 90,000 to 120,000 clones, 76% of them singletons.

The sequence derives from a woman aged 50 to 65 in good health and CMV-seropositive. Sequencing was performed on PBMCs. The chain employs TRBV9 and TRBJ1-1; D call uncertain. In nucleotides, the CDR3 is TGTGCCAGCAGCCCCGGAGCTACGGGTAACACTGAAGCTTTCTTT. Translating it yields CASSPGATGNTEAFF.